The rows below give T cell receptor beta chains drawn from one sample of a study of T cells in tuberculosis. Sequenced by immunoSEQ multiplex PCR; TCRdb stores in-frame clones only, minus some. The table includes 25,000 to 35,000 clones, 92% detected once. Sequences were derived from PBMCs, sampled at tuberculosis diagnosis. These TCRs come from an adult with tuberculosis. CDR3s include the opening cysteine and the closing phenylalanine or tryptophan. A D gene is named only where the DNA matches it firmly. Size is omitted from some rows. Given values are once, few, many or a class for expanded clones.

clone_size j_call d_call v_call cdr3_aa cdr3_nt
. TRBJ2-1 TRBD2 TRBV28 CASSPVAGGLYNEQFF TGTGCCAGCAGTCCTGTAGCGGGAGGGCTTTATAATGAGCAGTTCTTC
. TRBJ1-4 . TRBV19 CASGGDGTIATNEKLFF TGTGCCAGTGGAGGAGATGGGACAATTGCAACTAATGAAAAACTGTTTTTT
. TRBJ2-7 . TRBV2 CAGGGAGSYEQYF TGTGCCGGCGGAGGGGCAGGCTCCTACGAGCAGTACTTC
. TRBJ1-5 TRBD1 TRBV28 CASSFGRGRIQPQHF TGTGCCAGCAGTTTCGGCAGGGGGCGTATTCAGCCCCAGCATTTT
. TRBJ2-6 . TRBV7-3 CASSPPGSGANVLTF TGTGCCAGCAGTCCCCCAGGCTCTGGGGCCAACGTCCTGACTTTC
. TRBJ2-3 . TRBV25-1 CASSETVQANTDTQYF TGTGCCAGCAGTGAAACTGTACAGGCTAACACAGATACGCAGTATTTT
once TRBJ2-1 TRBD2 TRBV5-6 CASLGPLAGGYNEQFF TGTGCCAGCCTAGGGCCACTAGCGGGAGGGTACAATGAGCAGTTCTTC
. TRBJ1-2 TRBD1 TRBV6-4 CASSEQGPHCHYGYTF TGTGCCAGCAGTGAACAGGGGCCCCATTGCCACTATGGCTACACCTTC
. TRBJ1-2 . TRBV6-5 CASSYSEGFIDGYTF TGTGCCAGCAGTTACTCGGAGGGCTTCATTGATGGCTACACCTTC
. TRBJ2-2 . TRBV5-1 CASSLGDGGNTGELFF TGCGCCAGCAGCTTGGGGGACGGGGGGAACACCGGGGAGCTGTTTTTT
. TRBJ2-5 . TRBV7-5 CARSFAAGGPETQYF TGTGCCAGAAGCTTCGCAGCGGGAGGGCCAGAGACCCAGTACTTC
. TRBJ1-6 . TRBV7-8 CASSLAQEGWNSPLHF TGTGCCAGCAGCTTAGCGCAGGAGGGGTGGAATTCACCCCTCCACTTT
. TRBJ2-2 . TRBV5-1 CASSPTGLSTGELFF TGCGCCAGCAGCCCGACCGGACTATCCACCGGGGAGCTGTTTTTT
. TRBJ2-1 TRBD1 TRBV10-2 CASRGPGTGGNNEQFF TGCGCCAGCAGGGGTCCGGGGACAGGGGGTAACAATGAGCAGTTCTTC
. TRBJ1-2 . TRBV27 CASSPTQTARGYTF TGTGCCAGCAGTCCGACTCAAACGGCGCGCGGCTACACCTTC
once TRBJ2-7 . TRBV2 CASKAGLREQYF TGTGCCAGCAAGGCGGGACTTCGAGAGCAGTACTTC
. TRBJ2-3 . TRBV19 CASSDRQATDTQYF TGTGCCAGTAGTGACAGGCAGGCCACAGATACGCAGTATTTT
. TRBJ1-1 . TRBV20-1 CSAHQGPEAFF TGCAGTGCCCATCAGGGGCCTGAAGCTTTCTTT
. TRBJ1-3 TRBD1 TRBV12-5 CASGLVDRGQGNTIYF TGTGCTAGTGGTTTGGTCGACAGGGGGCAAGGAAACACCATATATTTT
. TRBJ2-7 TRBD2 TRBV5-5 CASSLVAGNSYEQYF TGTGCCAGCAGCTTGGTAGCGGGGAACTCCTACGAGCAGTACTTC
. TRBJ1-3 . TRBV5-1 CASSSLPAATGHTIYF TGCGCCAGCAGCTCCTTACCGGCGGCTACGGGTCACACCATATATTTT
. TRBJ2-1 TRBD2 TRBV6-1 CASSEAVNPGGNEQFF TGTGCCAGCAGTGAAGCGGTAAATCCGGGGGGTAATGAGCAGTTCTTC
. TRBJ2-3 . TRBV5-1 CASTQAGRGSYF TGCGCCAGCACCCAAGCCGGCAGGGGATCGTATTTT
. TRBJ2-4 TRBD2 TRBV11-1 CASSLGTSGKNIQYF TGTGCCAGCAGCTTAGGGACTAGCGGGAAAAACATTCAGTACTTC
. TRBJ2-7 TRBD1 TRBV10-3 CAISPGTGNEQYF TGTGCCATCAGTCCCGGGACAGGGAACGAGCAGTACTTC
. TRBJ2-3 TRBD1 TRBV5-1 CASSWGTGEWDTQYF TGCGCCAGCAGCTGGGGGACAGGGGAGTGGGATACGCAGTATTTT
. TRBJ1-1 TRBD1 TRBV2 CASSGDGTGLTEAFF TGTGCCAGCAGTGGTGATGGGACAGGGCTCACTGAAGCTTTCTTT
once TRBJ1-2 . TRBV5-4 CASSLTGGSSYTF TGTGCCAGCAGCTTGACGGGGGGCTCGAGCTACACCTTC
. TRBJ1-5 . TRBV19 CASSIGLEQPQHF TGTGCCAGTAGTATAGGGTTGGAGCAGCCCCAGCATTTT
. TRBJ2-1 . TRBV2 CASLLSIVAESSYNEQFF TGTGCCAGCCTTCTTTCAATAGTAGCGGAGAGCTCCTACAATGAGCAGTTCTTC
. TRBJ1-3 . TRBV6-6 CASSYDRNSGNTIYF TGTGCCAGCAGTTACGACAGGAACTCTGGAAACACCATATATTTT
. TRBJ1-1 TRBD1 TRBV19 CASSIRDREPVSTEAFF TGTGCCAGTAGTATTAGGGACAGGGAGCCTGTGAGCACTGAAGCTTTCTTT
. TRBJ2-3 TRBD1 TRBV5-6 CASSLRTGPSTDTQYF TGTGCCAGCAGCCTCCGGACAGGGCCGAGCACAGATACGCAGTATTTT
. TRBJ2-6 . TRBV7-8 CASSFTETGQPSGANVLTF TGTGCCAGCAGCTTCACCGAAACGGGACAACCCTCTGGGGCCAACGTCCTGACTTTC
. TRBJ1-3 . TRBV18 CASSPEGNGPGNTIYF TGTGCCAGCTCACCAGAGGGAAACGGGCCCGGAAACACCATATATTTT
once TRBJ1-2 TRBD1 TRBV27 CASSLSDRNLGGYTF TGTGCCAGCAGTTTATCGGACAGGAATTTGGGTGGCTACACCTTC
. TRBJ2-1 TRBD2 TRBV2 CASRRTSGSDEQFF TGTGCCAGCAGGAGGACTAGCGGGAGCGATGAGCAGTTCTTC
once TRBJ2-3 . TRBV2 CASKVRAGSTDTQYF TGTGCCAGCAAAGTACGGGCGGGGAGTACAGATACGCAGTATTTT
. TRBJ2-5 . TRBV2 CASTGREQTETQYF TGTGCCAGCACGGGACGGGAGCAGACGGAGACCCAGTACTTC
once TRBJ1-4 TRBD1 TRBV19 CASTTEGQPPFKLFF TGTGCCAGTACGACCGAGGGACAGCCTCCATTTAAACTGTTTTTT
. TRBJ1-1 TRBD1 TRBV5-6 CASSLGLGQGGTEAFF TGTGCCAGCAGCTTGGGTCTTGGACAGGGGGGGACTGAAGCTTTCTTT
. TRBJ2-7 TRBD1 TRBV2 CASLTGASGYEQYF TGTGCCAGCCTGACAGGGGCGTCCGGCTACGAGCAGTACTTC
. TRBJ2-1 TRBD2 TRBV4-1 CASSQIAGEALYNEQFF TGCGCCAGCAGCCAAATAGCGGGAGAGGCTTTGTACAATGAGCAGTTCTTC
. TRBJ2-7 . TRBV5-1 CASSLVAASYEQYF TGCGCCAGCAGCTTGGTAGCAGCCTCCTACGAGCAGTACTTC
. TRBJ2-1 . TRBV14 CASSQNRGYNEQFF TGTGCCAGCAGCCAAAATCGGGGCTACAATGAGCAGTTCTTC
. TRBJ2-3 TRBD1 TRBV23-1 CASISWTGVNTDTQYF TGCGCCAGCATATCCTGGACAGGGGTAAACACAGATACGCAGTATTTT
. TRBJ1-5 TRBD1 TRBV19 CASRDRDWYSNQPQHF TGTGCCAGTAGAGACAGGGATTGGTATAGCAATCAGCCCCAGCATTTT
few TRBJ1-5 TRBD1 TRBV7-8 CASSLGQGASNQPQHF TGTGCCAGCAGCTTAGGACAGGGGGCGAGCAATCAGCCCCAGCATTTT
. TRBJ2-2 TRBD1 TRBV18 CASAPGQLINTGELFF TGTGCCAGCGCGCCGGGACAGCTTATAAACACCGGGGAGCTGTTTTTT
. TRBJ2-7 TRBD2 TRBV30 CAWSSPTSGSYEQYF TGTGCCTGGAGTTCTCCTACTAGCGGGAGTTACGAGCAGTACTTC
. TRBJ1-5 TRBD1 TRBV2 CASSGQGRDQPQHF TGTGCCAGCAGCGGACAGGGGAGGGATCAGCCCCAGCATTTT
. TRBJ1-2 . TRBV28 CASSLQGDYGYTF TGTGCCAGCAGTCTACAGGGAGACTATGGCTACACCTTC
once TRBJ1-1 . TRBV15 CATSRVLGARAFF TGTGCCACCAGCAGAGTCCTGGGGGCACGAGCTTTCTTT
once TRBJ1-6 . TRBV6-6 CASSPGSPLHF TGTGCCAGCAGCCCCGGGTCACCCCTCCACTTT
. TRBJ1-1 . TRBV18 CASSQGVGVEAFF TGTGCCAGCTCACAGGGCGTGGGAGTAGAAGCTTTCTTT
. TRBJ1-2 TRBD1 TRBV4-1 CASSQDTVTGPIRGYTF TGCGCCAGCAGCCAAGATACCGTGACAGGGCCCATCCGCGGCTACACCTTC
. TRBJ2-3 TRBD1 TRBV18 CASSPPDRATDTQYF TGTGCCAGCTCACCACCGGACAGGGCCACAGATACGCAGTATTTT